The rows below give T cell receptor beta chains drawn from one sample of a study of cytomegalovirus exposure and HLA in healthy donors. Profiling relied on immunoSEQ multiplex PCR, and the TCRdb table lists in-frame clones only, not all of them. The table records around 120,000 clones, roughly 90% of them present only once. Sequencing was performed on PBMCs. The receptor source for this set is a woman aged 18-30 years in good health and CMV-seropositive. The CDR3 runs from the conserved cysteine through the conserved F or W. D genes are given only for firm matches. The size of a clone is reported for some rows only, either as once, few or many, or as a class for expanded clones.

TRBJ2-7 | . | TRBD1 | TRBV4-2 | CASSQGTGTYEQYF | TGTGCCAGCAGCCAGGGGACAGGGACCTACGAGCAGTACTTC
TRBJ1-2 | once | . | TRBV5-4 | CASSLGYGNNYGYTF | TGTGCCAGCAGCTTGGGGTACGGGAATAACTATGGCTACACCTTC
TRBJ2-7 | . | . | TRBV6-1 | CASSVSGYEQYF | TGTGCCAGCAGTGTATCGGGCTACGAGCAGTACTTC
TRBJ2-7 | . | TRBD2 | TRBV5-4 | CASSLGAGGLPTYEQYF | TGTGCCAGCAGCTTGGGGGCGGGAGGACTCCCTACCTACGAGCAGTACTTC
TRBJ2-7 | . | . | TRBV7-8 | CASSLGILKNYEQYF | TGTGCCAGCAGCTTAGGGATACTAAAAAACTACGAGCAGTACTTC
TRBJ2-1 | . | . | TRBV6-6 | CASSYLGASGNEQFF | TGTGCCAGCAGTTACTTAGGGGCATCAGGCAATGAGCAGTTCTTC
TRBJ2-5 | . | TRBD1 | TRBV13 | CASSLDRAETQYF | TGTGCCAGCAGCTTGGACAGGGCAGAGACCCAGTACTTC
TRBJ2-7 | . | TRBD1 | TRBV5-4 | CASSLEDRGLEQYF | TGTGCCAGCAGCTTGGAGGACAGGGGGTTAGAGCAGTACTTC
TRBJ2-5 | . | . | TRBV5-5 | CASSLGAGSETQYF | TGTGCCAGCAGCTTGGGGGCAGGGTCAGAGACCCAGTACTTC
TRBJ1-5 | once | . | TRBV6-6 | CASAPSIGASQPQHF | TGTGCCAGCGCGCCTAGCATCGGAGCGAGCCAGCCCCAGCATTTT
TRBJ1-2 | . | . | TRBV2 | CASSVLTGSNYGYTF | TGTGCCAGCAGTGTATTGACAGGTAGTAACTATGGCTACACCTTC
TRBJ2-2 | few | TRBD1 | TRBV7-7 | CASSRDRPTNTGELFF | TGTGCTAGCAGCCGGGACAGACCTACGAACACCGGGGAGCTGTTTTTT
TRBJ2-7 | . | . | TRBV7-9 | CASSQGLYEQYF | TGTGCCAGCAGCCAGGGACTCTACGAGCAGTACTTC
TRBJ1-1 | . | TRBD1 | TRBV5-1 | CASSLEGAPNTEAFF | TGCGCCAGCAGCTTAGAGGGGGCCCCGAACACTGAAGCTTTCTTT
TRBJ1-1 | . | TRBD1 | TRBV13 | CASSPRTGFTEAFF | TGTGCCAGCAGCCCCAGGACAGGGTTTACTGAAGCTTTCTTT
TRBJ2-3 | . | TRBD1 | TRBV18 | CASSPTGVSTDTQYF | TGTGCCAGCTCACCGACAGGGGTCAGCACAGATACGCAGTATTTT
TRBJ1-3 | once | TRBD1 | TRBV4-3 | CASSRRAVTGGNSAGNTIYF | TGCGCCAGCAGCCGTCGGGCCGTGACAGGGGGCAATTCGGCGGGAAACACCATATATTTT
TRBJ2-7 | . | . | TRBV29-1 | CSVRTTGNYEQYF | TGCAGCGTACGAACGACGGGAAATTACGAGCAGTACTTC
TRBJ1-5 | . | TRBD1 | TRBV18 | CASSSGTGRTNQPQHF | TGTGCCAGCTCATCAGGGACAGGGAGGACCAATCAGCCCCAGCATTTT
TRBJ1-4 | . | . | TRBV2 | CASRVSGLKNEKLFF | TGTGCCAGCAGAGTAAGCGGACTGAAGAATGAAAAACTGTTTTTT
TRBJ2-4 | . | . | TRBV5-1 | CASSLQEKKNIQYF | TGCGCCAGCAGCTTACAGGAGAAAAAAAACATTCAGTACTTC
TRBJ2-6 | . | . | TRBV7-3 | CASSLNPRISGANVLTF | TGTGCCAGCAGCTTAAATCCGCGGATCTCTGGGGCCAACGTCCTGACTTTC
TRBJ2-5 | . | . | TRBV30 | CAWSVRGETQYF | TGTGCCTGGAGTGTACGGGGGGAGACCCAGTACTTC
TRBJ2-7 | . | . | TRBV9 | CASSVTGQAGEQYF | TGTGCCAGCAGCGTAACCGGACAGGCGGGGGAGCAGTACTTC
TRBJ1-3 | . | TRBD1 | TRBV19 | CASNRGTGNTIYF | TGTGCCAGTAACAGGGGGACTGGAAACACCATATATTTT
TRBJ2-1 | once | . | TRBV5-1 | CASSTGPGQPNEQFF | TGCGCCAGCAGCACGGGCCCCGGACAGCCCAATGAGCAGTTCTTC
TRBJ1-1 | . | TRBD1 | TRBV2 | CASTGQGVIGTEAFF | TGTGCCAGCACAGGACAGGGGGTTATTGGCACTGAAGCTTTCTTT
TRBJ2-7 | . | . | TRBV5-1 | CASSLAGIQGTEQYF | TGCGCCAGCAGCTTGGCCGGGATACAAGGAACCGAGCAGTACTTC
TRBJ1-2 | . | . | TRBV5-8 | CASSLGRAPPRYTF | TGTGCCAGCAGCTTGGGCAGGGCCCCTCCAAGGTACACCTTC
TRBJ1-3 | . | . | TRBV4-2 | CASSQDLIGTTSGNTIYF | TGTGCCAGCAGCCAAGATCTTATCGGGACAACTTCTGGAAACACCATATATTTT
TRBJ1-4 | . | TRBD1 | TRBV5-5 | CASSLVDRGRDNEKLFF | TGTGCCAGCAGCTTGGTCGACAGGGGGCGCGATAATGAAAAACTGTTTTTT
TRBJ1-1 | . | . | TRBV9 | CASSVVGGASTEAFF | TGTGCCAGCAGCGTAGTCGGGGGGGCGAGCACTGAAGCTTTCTTT
TRBJ1-6 | . | . | TRBV6-1 | CASLGQPGGNSPLHF | TGTGCCAGCTTAGGACAGCCCGGCGGAAATTCACCCCTCCACTTT
TRBJ2-5 | . | TRBD1 | TRBV5-1 | CASSLVTGGSQETQYF | TGCGCCAGCAGCTTGGTGACAGGGGGTTCGCAAGAGACCCAGTACTTC
TRBJ2-7 | . | TRBD2 | TRBV7-9 | CASSFSGTRPEQYF | TGTGCCAGCAGCTTCTCCGGGACTAGACCCGAGCAGTACTTC
TRBJ2-1 | . | . | TRBV5-1 | CASSFEGSYNEQFF | TGCGCCAGCAGCTTTGAGGGTTCCTACAATGAGCAGTTCTTC
TRBJ1-1 | . | TRBD1 | TRBV19 | CASSIRQGSNTEAFF | TGTGCCAGTAGTATTAGACAGGGCTCGAACACTGAAGCTTTCTTT